In this sample, the clone carrying this TCR beta chain turned up once. What it binds is not known. The CDR3 is 15 amino acids. Trimming shortened V by 6 bases and J by 5 bases, and 19 bases separated the two germline ends. CDR1 SQVTM and CDR2 ANQGSEA come from the germline V gene. The data belong to a study of cytomegalovirus exposure and HLA in healthy donors. Across the whole study: A subsequent analysis stated that the 100 to 150 validation repertoires were run on the same platform as the approximately 710 first-cohort repertoires.

Sequencing was performed with immunoSEQ multiplex PCR; in TCRdb, only in-frame clones are kept and a portion is missing. In the table there are 92,000 or so clones, roughly 97% of which are singletons. Findings of the study overall: Specific recognition of CMV antigens was confirmed in vitro for a few chains (all CMV-associated). The classifier reportedly diagnosed cytomegalovirus status with high sensitivity and specificity. TCR beta chains numbering some 150 were designated cytomegalovirus-associated.

The material sequenced was PBMCs. The V call is TRBV29-1, the J call TRBJ1-4, with D uncertain. This clonotype originated in a man aged 18 to 30 in good health and CMV-seronegative. The CDR3 nucleotides are TGCAGCGTACTGGACCCGAGCGGCTCAAATGAAAAACTGTTTTTT. This codes for CSVLDPSGSNEKLFF.